The sequence of this T cell receptor beta chain was determined in a study of control samples from healthy donors and cancer patients. TCRdb's table, derived via immunoSEQ multiplex PCR, lists solely in-frame clones and lacks some. The table shows about 110,000 clones, with approximately 90% occurring only once. The source is a woman in her late teens or twenties in good health. What was sequenced was blood.

Here the CDR3 reads CASSLSGTGSPYEQYF. CDR3 nucleotide sequence: TGTGCCAGCAGTTTATCGGGGACAGGGTCTCCCTACGAGCAGTACTTC. V usage is TRBV28 and J usage is TRBJ2-7, with 9 bases identical to TRBD1. Germline CDR1 and CDR2: MDHEN and SYDVKM. The CDR3 is made up of 16 amino acids. V lost 1 base to trimming and J lost 2 bases; unmatched junction nucleotides: 6.